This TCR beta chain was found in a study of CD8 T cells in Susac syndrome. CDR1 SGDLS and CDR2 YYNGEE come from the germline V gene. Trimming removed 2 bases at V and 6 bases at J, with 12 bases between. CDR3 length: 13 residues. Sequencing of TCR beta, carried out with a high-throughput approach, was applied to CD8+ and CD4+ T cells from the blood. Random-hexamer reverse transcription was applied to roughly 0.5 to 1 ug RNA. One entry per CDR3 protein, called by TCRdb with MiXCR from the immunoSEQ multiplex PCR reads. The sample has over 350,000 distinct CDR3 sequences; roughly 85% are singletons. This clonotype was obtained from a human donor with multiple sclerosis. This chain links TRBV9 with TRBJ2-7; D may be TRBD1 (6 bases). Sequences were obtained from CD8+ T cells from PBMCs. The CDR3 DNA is TGTGCCAGCAGCGTCAGCAGGGGTGGCGAGCAGTACTTC. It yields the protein CASSVSRGGEQYF.